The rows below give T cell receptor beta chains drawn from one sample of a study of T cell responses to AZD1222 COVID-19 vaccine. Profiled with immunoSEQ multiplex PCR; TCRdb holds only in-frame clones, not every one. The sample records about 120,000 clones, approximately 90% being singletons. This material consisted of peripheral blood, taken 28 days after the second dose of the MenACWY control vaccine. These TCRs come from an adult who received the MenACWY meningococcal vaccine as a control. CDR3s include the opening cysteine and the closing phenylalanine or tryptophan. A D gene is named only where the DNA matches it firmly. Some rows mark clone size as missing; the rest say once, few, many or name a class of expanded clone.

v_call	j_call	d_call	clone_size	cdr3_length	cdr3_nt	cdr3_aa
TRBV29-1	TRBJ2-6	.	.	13	TGCAGCGTTGTTGAACTCCGGGCCAACGTCCTGACTTTC	CSVVELRANVLTF
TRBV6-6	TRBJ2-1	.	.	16	TGTGCCAGCAGCAAAAGAGGGGGTAGCTCCTACAATGAGCAGTTCTTC	CASSKRGGSSYNEQFF
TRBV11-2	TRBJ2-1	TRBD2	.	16	TGTGCCAGCAGCCCCCGTAATAGCGGGAGTGTAAATGAGCAGTTCTTC	CASSPRNSGSVNEQFF
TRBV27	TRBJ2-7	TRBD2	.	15	TGTGCCAGCAGCCCCAGCGGGAGTAGCTCCTACGAGCAGTACTTC	CASSPSGSSSYEQYF
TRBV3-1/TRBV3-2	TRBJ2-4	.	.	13	TGTGCCAGCAGCCAAGATGGACGAAACATTCAGTACTTC	CASSQDGRNIQYF
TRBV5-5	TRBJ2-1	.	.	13	TGTGCCAGCAGCTTGGGAGCGGTCAATGAGCAGTTCTTC	CASSLGAVNEQFF
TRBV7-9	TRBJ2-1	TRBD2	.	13	TGTGCCAGCGGGACTAGCGTTTACAATGAGCAGTTCTTC	CASGTSVYNEQFF
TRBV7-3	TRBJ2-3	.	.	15	TGTGCCAGCAGCCAAACCGGGCGGGAACCAGATACGCAGTATTTT	CASSQTGREPDTQYF
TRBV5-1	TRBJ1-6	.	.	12	TGCGCCAGCAGCTTGGAAAATTCACCCCTCCACTTT	CASSLENSPLHF
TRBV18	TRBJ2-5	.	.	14	TGTGCCAGCTCACCATCCTTAGCGGAAGAGACCCAGTACTTC	CASSPSLAEETQYF
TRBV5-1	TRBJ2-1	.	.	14	TGCGCCAGCAGCTTGGATCAGGGGCGCAATGAGCAGTTCTTC	CASSLDQGRNEQFF
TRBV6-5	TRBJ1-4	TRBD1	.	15	TGTGCCAGCAGTCAACCGGGACAGGGAGGGGAAAAACTGTTTTTT	CASSQPGQGGEKLFF
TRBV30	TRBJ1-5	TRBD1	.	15	TGTGCCTGGACCCCGGGACAGGGGGCGGGTCAGCCCCAGCATTTT	CAWTPGQGAGQPQHF
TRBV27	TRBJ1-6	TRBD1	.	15	TGTGCCAGCAGTTCGTCGGACAGGGTCGGATCACCCCTCCACTTT	CASSSSDRVGSPLHF
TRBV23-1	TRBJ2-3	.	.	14	TGCGCTGCAGCGGCGTCAGGGAAAGGCGATACGCAGTATTTT	CAAAASGKGDTQYF
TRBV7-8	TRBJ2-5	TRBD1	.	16	TGTGCCAGCAGCCGACTTATAGGGACAGGGGTCATGACCCAGTACTTC	CASSRLIGTGVMTQYF
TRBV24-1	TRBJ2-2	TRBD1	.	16	TGTGCCACCAGTGATCGGACAGGGGGCGGTACCGGGGAGCTGTTTTTT	CATSDRTGGGTGELFF
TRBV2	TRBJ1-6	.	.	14	TGTGCCAGCAGTGATGGGACACCCAATTCACCCCTCCACTTT	CASSDGTPNSPLHF
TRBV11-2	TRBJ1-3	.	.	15	TGTGCCAGCAGCTTGGGGGAGGCGAAAGGAAACACCATATATTTT	CASSLGEAKGNTIYF
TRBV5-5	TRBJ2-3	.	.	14	TGTGCCAGCAGCGTCGGGACGGTCATAGATACGCAGTATTTT	CASSVGTVIDTQYF
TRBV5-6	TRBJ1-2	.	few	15	TGTGCCAGCAGCTTGGTCAGGGGCCCACACTATGGCTACACCTTC	CASSLVRGPHYGYTF
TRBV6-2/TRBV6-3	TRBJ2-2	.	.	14	TGTGCCAGCAGTTTTATTACGAACACCGGGGAGCTGTTTTTT	CASSFITNTGELFF
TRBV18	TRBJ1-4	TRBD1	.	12	TGTGCCAGCTCAGGACAGGCAGAAAAACTGTTTTTT	CASSGQAEKLFF
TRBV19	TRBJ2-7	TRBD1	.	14	TGTGCCAGTAGTAACAGGGGGCGCCGAGACGAGCAGTACTTC	CASSNRGRRDEQYF
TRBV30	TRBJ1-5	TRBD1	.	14	TGTGCCTGGGACCATGGGACAGGGGTACAGCCCCAGCATTTT	CAWDHGTGVQPQHF
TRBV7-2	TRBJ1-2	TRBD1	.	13	TGTGCCAGCAGCCCAGACCAGGGGGCTGGCTACACCTTC	CASSPDQGAGYTF
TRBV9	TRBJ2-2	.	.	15	TGTGCCAGCAGCGTCCAAGCAATCAGCACCGGGGAGCTGTTTTTT	CASSVQAISTGELFF
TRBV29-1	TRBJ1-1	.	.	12	TGCAGCGTTGAGGGGACCCGAACTGAAGCTTTCTTT	CSVEGTRTEAFF
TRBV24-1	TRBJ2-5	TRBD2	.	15	TGTGCCACCCAGTATGGGGGGCGGGAGGGAGAGACCCAGTACTTC	CATQYGGREGETQYF
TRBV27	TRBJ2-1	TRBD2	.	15	TGTGCCAGCAGTTTTCTAGCGGGACTGGGGTATGAGCAGTTCTTC	CASSFLAGLGYEQFF
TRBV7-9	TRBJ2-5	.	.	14	TGTGCCAGCAGCTTACCGGGGGAACAAGAGACCCAGTACTTC	CASSLPGEQETQYF
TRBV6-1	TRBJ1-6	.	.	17	TGTGCCAGCAGTGAATTGTCGGCAGCTCGAGAGGCAGGGGCCCTCCACTTT	CASSELSAAREAGALHF
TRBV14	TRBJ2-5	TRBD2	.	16	TGTGCCAGCAGCCTTCGGACTAGCGGAAACCAAGAGACCCAGTACTTC	CASSLRTSGNQETQYF
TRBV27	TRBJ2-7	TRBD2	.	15	TGTGCCAGCAGTTTGACTAGCGGAAATACCTACGAGCAGTACTTC	CASSLTSGNTYEQYF